Shown below are 16 T cell receptor beta chains from a single sample sequenced in a study of blood T cell repertoires in COVID-19. Sequencing used immunoSEQ multiplex PCR; TCRdb keeps in-frame clones, though not all of them. Of around 70,000 clones in the sample, around 86% were seen once. Sequenced input: peripheral blood. The receptors were sampled from a man aged 45 to 65 with active COVID-19.

This chain connects TRBV7-3 to TRBJ2-1, with 11 bases aligning to TRBD2. Germline CDR1 is SGHTA and CDR2 is FQGTGA. The CDR3 spans 16 residues. After removal of 5 bases from V and 2 bases from J, the junction contained 5 bases not matched to a gene. As DNA, the CDR3 is TGTGCCAGCAGCCCGAAGACTAGCGGGGCCTACAATGAGCAGTTCTTC. As protein: CASSPKTSGAYNEQFF.

The chain joins TRBV27 to TRBJ1-1, with D perhaps matching TRBD1 (6 bases). The germline CDR1 and CDR2 sequences are MNHEY and SMNVEV (reference sequence). The CDR3 totals 16 residues. Trimming shortened V by 6 bases and J by 0 bases, and 17 bases separated the two germline ends. Here the CDR3 reads CASSPNSGTLNTEAFF. DNA of the CDR3: TGTGCCAGCAGCCCGAACTCCGGGACACTGAACACTGAAGCTTTCTTT.

The V call is TRBV28, the J call TRBJ2-7, with 12 bases identical to TRBD2. V dropped 2 bases and J dropped 4; count of bases not matched to a gene: 9. Germline CDR1 is MDHEN and CDR2 is SYDVKM. This CDR3 region has 17 residues. The CDR3 nucleotides read TGTGCCAGCAGTTTAGGGGGCGGACTAGCGGGAAAGTACGAGCAGTACTTC. It specifies CASSLGGGLAGKYEQYF.

J is TRBJ1-2 and V is TRBV3-1 (or the pseudogene TRBV3-2), with D maybe TRBD1 (5 bases). The CDR3 consists of 17 residues. Trimming pared 4 bases from V and 1 base from J, leaving 19 bases between. Per germline, CDR1 LGHDT and CDR2 YNNKEL (reference sequence). The CDR3 sequence: CASSPLGGRTSNYGYTF. CDR3 in DNA: TGTGCCAGCAGCCCCCTTGGGGGGAGGACCAGTAACTATGGCTACACCTTC.

The chain couples TRBV28 to TRBJ2-3; 12 positions agree with TRBD1. In germline, CDR1 is MDHEN, CDR2 SYDVKM. V shed 10 bases and J 4 bases; nucleotides not matched to a gene: 6. CDR3 length: 14 amino acids. CDR3 in amino acids: CATRGQGAADTQYF. CDR3 nucleotides: TGTGCCACTCGGGGACAGGGGGCAGCAGATACGCAGTATTTT.

The chain couples TRBV5-1 to TRBJ2-3; 8 nucleotides align to TRBD1. In germline, CDR1 is SGHRS, CDR2 YFSETQ. The J segment lost 2 bases and the V segment lost 4 bases, leaving 3 bases of the junction unmatched. There are 14 residues in the CDR3. The CDR3 region has the DNA TGCGCCAGCAGCCGGGACAGGCTCACAGATACGCAGTATTTT. This gives the protein CASSRDRLTDTQYF.

This chain joins TRBV3-1 (or the pseudogene TRBV3-2) and TRBJ1-5; the D gene is possibly TRBD1 (5 bases). CDR3 size: 12 residues. Germline V gene sequence: CDR1 LGHDT, CDR2 YNNKEL (reference sequence). V was clipped by 0 bases and J by 9 bases, with 6 bases between them. CDR3 amino acids: CASSQERGPQHF. CDR3 bases: TGTGCCAGCAGCCAAGAAAGGGGGCCCCAGCATTTT.

The V gene is TRBV7-2, the J gene TRBJ1-2; 9 bases are a match to TRBD1. Per the germline V gene, CDR1 is SGHTA and CDR2 is FQGNSA. CDR3 length equals 14 residues. With V trimmed by 4 bases and J by 4 bases, 4 bases remained unmatched. DNA of the CDR3: TGTGCCAGCAGCTCCAACAGGGGGCCCTATGGCTACACCTTC. Its protein is CASSSNRGPYGYTF.

This clone was recorded only once. The rearrangement links TRBV7-2 to TRBJ1-6; TRBD1 aligns across 8 bases. The CDR3 loop spans 16 amino acids. Germline lookup yields CDR1 SGHTA and CDR2 FQGNSA. J gave up 8 bases and V 5 bases, and 11 bases lay outside the gene matches. The DNA for the CDR3 is TGTGCCAGCAGCCGTTCAGGGGGCTTCGGGGATTCACCCCTCCACTTT. It yields the protein CASSRSGGFGDSPLHF.

The CDR3 loop reads CASSRRSGGGESNEQFF. CDR3 DNA: TGTGCCAGCAGCCGGAGGTCTGGCGGGGGGGAGAGCAATGAGCAGTTCTTC. The chain is built from TRBV5-4 and TRBJ2-1; 9 nucleotides align to TRBD2. Per germline, CDR1 SGHNT and CDR2 YYREEE (reference sequence). This CDR3 is 17 amino acids long. V shed 4 bases and J 6 bases; nucleotides not matched to a gene: 14.

This chain uses TRBV28 with TRBJ1-3, with 7 bases aligning to TRBD1. The V gene's germline CDR1 is MDHEN and CDR2 SYDVKM. Trimming cost V 3 bases and J 2 bases; bases outside gene matches: 4. The CDR3 has 15 residues. The DNA of the CDR3 is TGTGCCAGCAGTTTTGGAACAGGGGCTGGAAACACCATATATTTT. This sequence encodes CASSFGTGAGNTIYF.

The genes are TRBV6-5 and TRBJ2-2; 8 nucleotides align to TRBD1. The CDR3 loop spans 13 amino acids. Trimming at V came to 6 bases and at J to 9 bases, leaving 6 bases not matched to a gene. Germline lookup yields CDR1 MNHEY and CDR2 SVGAGI. CDR3 protein: CASRPGGGRELFF. As DNA, the CDR3 is TGTGCCAGCAGACCAGGGGGCGGTAGGGAGCTGTTTTTT.

The chain carries TRBV19 and TRBJ2-3; TRBD2 agrees at 12 bases. CDR3 size: 21 residues. The J segment lost 0 bases and the V segment lost 4 bases, leaving 17 bases of the junction unmatched. CDR1 and CDR2 from the germline V gene are LNHDA and SQIVND (reference sequence). The CDR3 spells CASSTHPGLAGIVSSTDTQYF. The CDR3 DNA follows: TGTGCCAGTAGTACCCACCCGGGACTAGCGGGTATTGTCTCTAGCACAGATACGCAGTATTTT.

The rearrangement links TRBV24-1 to TRBJ2-3, with 10 bases identical to TRBD2. Germline CDR1 reads KGHDR; CDR2 reads SFDVKD. After removal of 4 bases from V and 0 bases from J, the junction contained 6 bases not matched to a gene. The length of the CDR3 is 17 residues. CDR3 residues: CATSDTGLAASTDTQYF. The CDR3, as DNA: TGTGCCACCAGTGACACCGGACTAGCGGCTAGCACAGATACGCAGTATTTT.

The chain uses TRBV6-2 or TRBV6-3 and TRBJ1-1; 7 bases map to TRBD1. Germline V gene data show CDR1 as MNHEY and CDR2 as SVGEGT. The CDR3 loop spans 18 amino acids. V trimming: 0 bases; J trimming: 3 bases; junction bases outside the gene matches: 13. The CDR3, as DNA: TGTGCCAGCAGTTACTCGAGAGGGGGCTGGAGGGGGGACACTGAAGCTTTCTTT. It encodes CASSYSRGGWRGDTEAFF.

The V gene is TRBV7-2, the J gene TRBJ2-2; D is perhaps TRBD1 (5 bases). The CDR3 sequence is 14 residues long. Trimming shortened V by 2 bases and J by 3 bases, and 7 bases separated the two germline ends. In germline, CDR1 is SGHTA, CDR2 FQGNSA. The CDR3 spells CASSLRQYTGELFF. The CDR3 bases are TGTGCCAGCAGCTTAAGACAGTACACCGGGGAGCTGTTTTTT.